This is a list of T cell receptor beta chains from one sample in a study of T cell responses to AZD1222 COVID-19 vaccine. Profiled with immunoSEQ multiplex PCR; TCRdb holds only in-frame clones, not every one. The sample holds 100,000 to 150,000 clones, roughly 90% seen once. Specimen: peripheral blood, collected 28 days after the second AZD1222 dose. The receptors derive from an adult who received the AZD1222 COVID-19 vaccine. The CDR3 runs from the conserved cysteine through the conserved F or W. D genes are given only for firm matches. Clone size is shown for a subset of rows, as once, few, many or a class of expanded clone.

16	TRBD1	TRBV28	TRBJ2-3	NA	CATIDPTGAGTDTQYF	TGTGCCACCATAGATCCGACAGGGGCCGGCACAGATACGCAGTATTTT
12	NA	TRBV19	TRBJ1-6	NA	CASSIHNSPLHF	TGTGCCAGTAGTATCCATAATTCACCCCTCCACTTT
16	TRBD2	TRBV4-3	TRBJ2-3	NA	CASSQARGRAGDTQYF	TGCGCCAGCAGCCAAGCACGGGGGAGGGCCGGAGATACGCAGTATTTT
16	TRBD1	TRBV3-1/TRBV3-2	TRBJ1-6	NA	CASSYDRDRSLRALHF	TGTGCCAGCAGCTATGACCGGGACAGGAGCCTTAGGGCCCTCCACTTT
15	NA	TRBV5-4	TRBJ2-7	NA	CASSFSGPSADEQYF	TGTGCCAGCAGCTTTTCGGGGCCCTCCGCCGACGAGCAGTACTTC
14	NA	TRBV29-1	TRBJ1-5	NA	CSVSGGDSNQPQHF	TGCAGCGTGTCGGGGGGGGATAGCAATCAGCCCCAGCATTTT
18	TRBD1	TRBV28	TRBJ1-4	NA	CASSPPPGQGGTNEKLFF	TGTGCCAGCAGTCCCCCCCCAGGACAGGGGGGAACTAATGAAAAACTGTTTTTT
17	NA	TRBV9	TRBJ2-1	NA	CASSVLPEGSSYNEQFF	TGTGCCAGCAGCGTCCTCCCGGAGGGGAGCTCCTACAATGAGCAGTTCTTC
14	NA	TRBV18	TRBJ2-7	few	CASSPIQGVNEQYF	TGTGCCAGCTCACCAATTCAGGGCGTGAACGAGCAGTACTTC
18	TRBD2	TRBV4-3	TRBJ2-1	NA	CASSQVPGTSLRGNEQFF	TGCGCCAGCAGCCAGGTTCCCGGGACTAGCCTTAGGGGCAATGAGCAGTTCTTC